This T cell receptor beta chain was obtained from a study of cytomegalovirus exposure and HLA in healthy donors. The study's findings and limits: Clonal expansion, a later analysis showed, was greater in HLA-associated TCR beta chains than in equally common others. A later analysis found most CMV-associated TCR beta chains apparently HLA-restricted. Presence/absence analyses supposed approximately even sequencing depth among donors. In a later analysis, TCR beta V- and J-gene trimming showed a link to a missense DCLRE1C variant.

Researchers ran the PCR with 60 Vbeta and 13 Jbeta primers. The method was immunoSEQ multiplex PCR; TCRdb's version includes in-frame clones alone and lacks a portion of them. The sample lists some 170,000 clones; 80% to 90% were seen once. Regarding this clone: What it recognizes is unknown.

The sequence was obtained from a woman younger than 35 in good health and CMV-seropositive. Source material: PBMCs.

CDR3 bases: TGCAGCGTTCCCTATTCGTATGGCTACACCTTC. Translating gives CSVPYSYGYTF. The chain is built from TRBV29-1 and TRBJ1-2; the D is unclear. CDR3 size: 11 residues. V lost 5 bases to trimming and J lost 5 bases, with 9 bases between them. CDR1 is SQVTM, CDR2 ANQGSEA, per germline.